Shown below are 7 T cell receptor beta chains from a single sample sequenced in a study of blood T cell repertoires in COVID-19. Only in-frame clones appear in the TCRdb table, and some are missing; sequencing was by immunoSEQ multiplex PCR. The data contain approximately 300,000 clones, more than 90% of them singletons. Source material: PBMCs or T cells enriched from blood (not recorded which). The receptors originated from a woman aged 25 to 39 who had recovered from COVID-19.

The count of this clone is one. This chain links TRBV11-2 with TRBJ2-7; 10 positions match TRBD1. Germline-derived CDR1 and CDR2 are SGHAT and FQNNGV. The CDR3 runs to 14 residues. J gave up 7 bases and V 8 bases, and 11 bases lay outside the gene matches. The CDR3 nucleotides read TGTGCCAGCGGCGGACAGGGGGAGAGAGCGGAGCAGTACTTC. It codes for CASGGQGERAEQYF.

The chain links TRBV5-1 to TRBJ1-6, with a weak D call TRBD1 (6 bases). Germline V gene lookup returns CDR1 SGHRS and CDR2 YFSETQ. The CDR3 contains 15 residues. V shed 0 bases and J shed 10 bases, with 14 bases lying between them. The CDR3 DNA is TGCGCCAGCAGCTTGGGGGCAGGGGTAAGCTCACCCCTCCACTTT. It encodes CASSLGAGVSSPLHF.

The gene calls are TRBV12-3 or TRBV12-4 and TRBJ1-1; unclear D gene. The V and J ends lost 6 bases and 0 bases respectively, with 8 bases between them. This CDR3 spans 13 amino acids. CDR3 DNA: TGTGCCAGCAGGTACAGCCTGAACACTGAAGCTTTCTTT. This encodes CASRYSLNTEAFF.

The chain employs TRBV6-5 and TRBJ2-1; 12 nucleotides match TRBD2. In germline, CDR1 is MNHEY, CDR2 SVGAGI. This CDR3 region has 14 residues. J was trimmed by 7 bases and V by 7 bases; bases with no gene match: 5. The CDR3 DNA follows: TGTGCCAGCACCCCCGGACTAGCGGGAAATGAGCAGTTCTTC. It yields the protein CASTPGLAGNEQFF.

The chain's CDR3 is CASSLGVVRLATNEQFF. Written as DNA, the CDR3 is TGTGCCAGCAGCTTAGGAGTTGTGAGACTAGCGACCAATGAGCAGTTCTTC. The rearrangement uses TRBV7-2 and TRBJ2-1; TRBD2 agrees at 8 bases. This CDR3 has 17 residues. Losses at the gene ends were 1 base for V and 6 bases for J; bases not matched to a gene: 11. Germline CDR1 and CDR2: SGHTA and FQGNSA.

The chain couples TRBV6-5 to TRBJ1-6; D gene ambiguous. Per the germline V gene, CDR1 is MNHEY and CDR2 is SVGAGI. With 2 bases removed from V and 6 bases from J, the gap between germline ends came to 8 bases. The CDR3 is made up of 14 amino acids. The chain's CDR3 is CASSYAGGNSPLHF. Written as DNA, the CDR3 is TGTGCCAGCAGTTACGCGGGCGGTAATTCACCCCTCCACTTT.

J is TRBJ2-1 and V is TRBV3-1 (or the pseudogene TRBV3-2); 9 bases map to TRBD1. CDR3 length: 14 residues. Germline CDR1 is LGHDT and CDR2 is YNNKEL (reference sequence). The V gene end was trimmed by 4 bases and the J gene end by 8 bases; junction bases not matched to a gene: 6. The DNA for the CDR3 is TGTGCCAGCAGCCCCGGGACAGGGATCCATGAGCAGTTCTTC. Translated, it gives CASSPGTGIHEQFF.